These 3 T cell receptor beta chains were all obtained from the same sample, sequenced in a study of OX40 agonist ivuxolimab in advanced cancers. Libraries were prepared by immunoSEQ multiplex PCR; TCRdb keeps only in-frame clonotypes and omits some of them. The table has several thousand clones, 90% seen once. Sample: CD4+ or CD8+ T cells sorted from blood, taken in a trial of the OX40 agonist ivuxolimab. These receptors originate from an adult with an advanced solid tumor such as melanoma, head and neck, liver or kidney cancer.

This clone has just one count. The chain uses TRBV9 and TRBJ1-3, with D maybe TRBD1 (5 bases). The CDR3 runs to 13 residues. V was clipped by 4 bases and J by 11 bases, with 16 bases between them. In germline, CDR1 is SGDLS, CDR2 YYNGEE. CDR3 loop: CASSQGSETAIYF. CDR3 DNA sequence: TGTGCCAGCAGCCAGGGCTCCGAAACGGCCATATATTTT. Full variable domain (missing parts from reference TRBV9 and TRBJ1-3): DSGVTQTPKHLITATGQRVTLRCSPRSGDLSVYWYQQSLDQGLQFLIQYYNGEERAKGNILERFSAQQFPDLHSELNLSSLELGDSALYFCASSQGSETAIYFGEGSWLTVV.

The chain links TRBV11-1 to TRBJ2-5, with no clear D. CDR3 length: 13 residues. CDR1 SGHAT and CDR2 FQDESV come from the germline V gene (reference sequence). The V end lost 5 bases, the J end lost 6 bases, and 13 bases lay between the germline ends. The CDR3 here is CASSPGQAKTQYF. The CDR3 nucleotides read TGTGCCAGCAGCCCCGGGCAGGCTAAGACCCAGTACTTC.

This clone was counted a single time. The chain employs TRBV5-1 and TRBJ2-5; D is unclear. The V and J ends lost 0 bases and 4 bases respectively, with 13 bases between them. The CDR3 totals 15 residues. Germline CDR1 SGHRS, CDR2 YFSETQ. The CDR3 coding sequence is TGCGCCAGCAGCTTGGGACAATTCAGTGGAGAGACCCAGTACTTC. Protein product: CASSLGQFSGETQYF.